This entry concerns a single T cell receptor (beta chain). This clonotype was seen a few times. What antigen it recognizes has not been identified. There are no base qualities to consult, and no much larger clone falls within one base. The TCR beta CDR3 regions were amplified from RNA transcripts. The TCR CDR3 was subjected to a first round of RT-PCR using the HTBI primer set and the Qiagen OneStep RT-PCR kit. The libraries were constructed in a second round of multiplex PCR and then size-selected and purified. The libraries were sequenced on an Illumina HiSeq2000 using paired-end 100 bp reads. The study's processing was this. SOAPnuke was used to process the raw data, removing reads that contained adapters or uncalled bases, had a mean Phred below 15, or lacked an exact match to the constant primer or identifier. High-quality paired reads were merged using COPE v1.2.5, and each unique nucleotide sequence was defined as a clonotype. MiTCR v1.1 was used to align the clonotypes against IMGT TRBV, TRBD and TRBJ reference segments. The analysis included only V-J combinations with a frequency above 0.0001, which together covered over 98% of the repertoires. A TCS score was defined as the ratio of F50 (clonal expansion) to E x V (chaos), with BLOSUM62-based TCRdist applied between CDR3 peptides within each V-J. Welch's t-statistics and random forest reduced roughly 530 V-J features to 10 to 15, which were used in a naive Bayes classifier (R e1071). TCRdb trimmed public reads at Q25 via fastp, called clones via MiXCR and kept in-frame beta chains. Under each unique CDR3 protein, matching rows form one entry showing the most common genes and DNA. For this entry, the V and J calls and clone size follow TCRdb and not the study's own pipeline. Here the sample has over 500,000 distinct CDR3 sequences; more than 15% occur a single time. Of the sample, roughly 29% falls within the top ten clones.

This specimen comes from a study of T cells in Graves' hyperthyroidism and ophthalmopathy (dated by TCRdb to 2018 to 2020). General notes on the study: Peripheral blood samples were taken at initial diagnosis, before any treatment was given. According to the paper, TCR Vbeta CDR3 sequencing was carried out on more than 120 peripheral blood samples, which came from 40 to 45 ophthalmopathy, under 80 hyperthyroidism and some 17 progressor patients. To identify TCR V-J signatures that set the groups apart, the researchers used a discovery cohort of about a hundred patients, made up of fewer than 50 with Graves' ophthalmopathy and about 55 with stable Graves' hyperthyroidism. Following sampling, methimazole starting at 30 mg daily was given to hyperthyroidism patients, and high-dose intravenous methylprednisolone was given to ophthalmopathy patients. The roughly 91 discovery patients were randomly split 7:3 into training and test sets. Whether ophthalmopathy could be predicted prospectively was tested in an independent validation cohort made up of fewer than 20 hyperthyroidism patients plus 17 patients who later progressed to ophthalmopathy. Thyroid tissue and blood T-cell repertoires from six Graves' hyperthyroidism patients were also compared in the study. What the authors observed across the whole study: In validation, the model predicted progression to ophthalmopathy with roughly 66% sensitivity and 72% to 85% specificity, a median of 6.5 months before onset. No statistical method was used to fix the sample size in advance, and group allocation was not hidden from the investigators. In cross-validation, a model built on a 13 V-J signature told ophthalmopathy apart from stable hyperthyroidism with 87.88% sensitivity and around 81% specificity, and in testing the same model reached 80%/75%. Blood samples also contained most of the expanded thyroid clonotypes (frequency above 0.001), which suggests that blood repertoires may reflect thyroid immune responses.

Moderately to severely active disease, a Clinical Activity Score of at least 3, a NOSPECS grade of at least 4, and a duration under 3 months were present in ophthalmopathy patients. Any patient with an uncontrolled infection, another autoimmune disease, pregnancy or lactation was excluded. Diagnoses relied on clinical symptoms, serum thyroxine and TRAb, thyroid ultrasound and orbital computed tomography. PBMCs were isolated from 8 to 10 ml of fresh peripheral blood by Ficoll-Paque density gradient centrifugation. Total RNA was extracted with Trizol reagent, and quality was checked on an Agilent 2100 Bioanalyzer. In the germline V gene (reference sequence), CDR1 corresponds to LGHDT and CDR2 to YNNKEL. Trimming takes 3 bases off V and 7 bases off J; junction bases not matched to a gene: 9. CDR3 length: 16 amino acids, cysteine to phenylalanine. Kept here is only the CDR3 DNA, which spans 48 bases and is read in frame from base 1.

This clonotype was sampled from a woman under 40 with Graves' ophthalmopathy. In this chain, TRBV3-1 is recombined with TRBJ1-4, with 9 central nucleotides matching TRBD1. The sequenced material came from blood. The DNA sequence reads TGTGCCAGCAGCCAGATGTCCGGGACAGGGTCTGAAAAACTGTTTTTT. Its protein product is CASSQMSGTGSEKLFF. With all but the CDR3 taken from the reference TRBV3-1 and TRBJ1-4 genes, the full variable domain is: DTAVSQTPKYLVTQMGNDKSIKCEQNLGHDTMYWYKQDSKKFLKIMFSYNNKELIINETVPNRFSPKSPDKAHLNLHINSLELGDSAVYFCASSQMSGTGSEKLFFGSGTQLSVL.